This T cell receptor beta chain emerged from a study of CD8 T cells in ankylosing spondylitis listed by TCRdb under 2017. Regarding the complete study: To find TCR variants linked to disease, the study profiled T cell receptor beta repertoires in ankylosing spondylitis patients and healthy donors. Samples of peripheral blood were taken, and for ankylosing spondylitis patients, synovial fluid was collected as well. The whole study cohort included over 85 healthy donors and 20 to 30 ankylosing spondylitis patients. Study-wide conclusions, independent of this receptor: According to the report, matched synovial fluid samples from ankylosing spondylitis patients were significantly enriched for the disease-linked clones. Some of the motif variants had been reported before in the synovial fluid and blood of reactive arthritis patients, a finding that suggests common disease-initiation mechanisms. Blood from ankylosing spondylitis patients appeared to be characterized by a TCR beta motif made up of under ten highly homologous amino acid variants. The disease-linked clones had a CD8+ phenotype and were found at relatively low frequencies in peripheral blood.

Data came from an Illumina HiSeq 2500. Quantitative 5'-RACE with molecular barcodes was used to prepare TCR beta libraries. Under the source paper's analysis protocol: A new computational method, built on a probabilistic model of VDJ rearrangement, was used to identify disease-linked TCR variants. TCRdb trimmed public reads at Q25 via fastp, called clones via MiXCR and kept in-frame beta chains. Every entry covers one CDR3 protein and lists the most common genes and DNA from its rows. The V and J calls here are based on TCRdb, not the publication. This sample gives under 950,000 distinct CDR3 sequences in total; around 20% of them show up just once. The ten most abundant clones make up 19% of the sample. This clonotype showed up just a few times. This receptor's antigen is unknown. The record has no base qualities; no much larger clone is one base away. Including cysteine and phenylalanine, the CDR3 has 16 amino acids. The read is trimmed to its CDR3 DNA, 48 bases read in frame from base 1. V and J are trimmed by 8 bases and 7 bases, and the gene matches miss 16 bases of the junction. CDR1 MDHEN and CDR2 SYDVKM are derived from the germline V gene.

The receptor chain draws on TRBV28 and TRBJ1-1, and 10 junctional nucleotides match TRBD1. The sequence derives from a male donor with ankylosing spondylitis. The sample comprised blood, either unsorted or a sorted T cell fraction (not recorded which). Read as DNA, the sequence is TGTGCCAGCGCGAACGGGGGGACAGGGGCCCGGAATGAAGCTTTCTTT. Its translation reads: CASANGGTGARNEAFF.